This entry lists 28 T cell receptor beta chains sequenced from one sample in a study of T-cell memory formation after mild COVID-19. TCRdb ran MiXCR on the 5' RACE reads and lists one entry per CDR3 protein. The sample lists 250,000 or so distinct CDR3 sequences, about a sixth occurring once. Source material: PBMCs or a T cell subset sorted from them (not recorded which). Receptors were obtained from a man younger than 35 who had mild COVID-19 (a few samples of this study predate the infection). Cell type and time point are not known.

This clonotype was counted between two and nine times. The chain carries TRBV4-3 and TRBJ1-1, with unresolved D. Trimming took off 3 bases at V and 1 base at J, with 12 bases between the two ends. Germline CDR1 reads LGHNA; CDR2 reads YSLEER. This CDR3 spans 15 amino acids. CDR3 sequence (DNA): TGCGCCAGCAGCCATCGTGACTGGGGGAACACTGAAGCTTTCTTT. Protein sequence: CASSHRDWGNTEAFF.

The gene calls are TRBV5-6 and TRBJ1-3; maybe TRBD1 (5 bases). With 0 bases removed from V and 5 bases from J, the gap between germline ends came to 9 bases. Germline values: CDR1 SGHDT, CDR2 YYEEEE. The CDR3 totals 14 residues. CDR3: CASSLGGTRNTIYF. The DNA for the CDR3 is TGTGCCAGCAGCTTGGGGGGCACCCGAAACACCATATATTTT. Variable domain in full (rest from reference TRBV5-6 and TRBJ1-3): DAGVTQSPTHLIKTRGQQVTLRCSPKSGHDTVSWYQQALGQGPQFIFQYYEEEERQRGNFPDRFSGHQFPNYSSELNVNALLLGDSALYLCASSLGGTRNTIYFGEGSWLTVV.

The gene calls are TRBV20-1 and TRBJ2-7; unclear D gene. The CDR3 has 12 amino acids. From germline, CDR1 is DFQATT and CDR2 SNEGSKA (reference sequence). Deletions cut 3 bases from V and 1 base from J, with 7 bases between. The CDR3 bases are TGCAGTGCTAGGGCCCAGTCCTACGAGCAGTACTTC. Its protein product is CSARAQSYEQYF.

The chain couples TRBV5-1 to TRBJ1-1, with a possible D match to TRBD1 (5 bases). CDR1 is SGHRS, CDR2 YFSETQ, per germline. V shed 1 base and J shed 4 bases, with 11 bases lying between them. The CDR3 spans 14 residues. CDR3 nucleotide sequence: TGCGCCAGCAGCTTGATACGGGGGTCCACTGAAGCTTTCTTT. Translation: CASSLIRGSTEAFF.

V usage is TRBV3-1 and J usage is TRBJ2-7; D may be TRBD1 (6 bases). Germline lookup yields CDR1 LGHDT and CDR2 YNNKEL (reference sequence). The CDR3 consists of 13 residues. V lost 6 bases and J 3 bases, leaving 12 bases between the germline ends. This CDR3 reads CASRLGQIYEQYF. For the CDR3, the DNA is TGTGCCAGCAGACTAGGACAGATCTACGAGCAGTACTTC.

The rearrangement joins TRBV5-1 to TRBJ1-6, with TRBD1 matching 9 bases. This CDR3 comprises 17 residues. The germline CDR1 and CDR2 sequences are SGHRS and YFSETQ. V dropped 4 bases and J dropped 7; count of bases not matched to a gene: 12. Here the CDR3 DNA reads TGCGCCAGCAGCGCAAATGGAGGACAGGGGAACAATTCACCCCTCCACTTT. Its protein is CASSANGGQGNNSPLHF.

The gene calls are TRBV7-3 and TRBJ1-2; D is unclear. The length of the CDR3 is 15 residues. CDR1 and CDR2 from the germline V gene are SGHTA and FQGTGA. Trimming took 5 bases from V and 3 from J, leaving 16 bases between them. Here the CDR3 DNA reads TGTGCCAGCAGCATGTACAGTGGGGATTACTATGGCTACACCTTC. It specifies CASSMYSGDYYGYTF.

In its sample, this clonotype was seen a few times. The rearrangement joins TRBV12-3 or TRBV12-4 to TRBJ2-1; D may be TRBD1 (5 bases). The CDR3 has 14 amino acids. V dropped 7 bases and J dropped 8 bases, with 18 bases sitting between them. The CDR3 sequence: CASTLVRQRHEQFF. The CDR3 DNA reads as TGTGCCAGCACCTTAGTCCGACAGAGGCATGAGCAGTTCTTC.

This clonotype appeared many times. The rearrangement uses TRBV2 and TRBJ1-6, with a possible D match to TRBD1 (5 bases). The CDR3 covers 14 residues. V was clipped by 6 bases and J by 7 bases, with 13 bases between them. Germline lookup yields CDR1 SNHLY and CDR2 FYNNEI. DNA for the CDR3: TGTGCCAGCAGACGGGGCTTTGGGAATTCACCCCTCCACTTT. This encodes CASRRGFGNSPLHF.

This clonotype has just a few counts. The CDR3 DNA follows: TGTGCCAGCAGCTTTAGTATAGGGGCTCTCTATGAGCAGTTCTTC. Its protein product is CASSFSIGALYEQFF. The chain is built from TRBV7-9 and TRBJ2-1, with D possibly being TRBD1 (5 bases). The CDR3 is 15 residues long. V gave up 3 bases and J gave up 8 bases, with 17 bases separating them. Germline-derived CDR1 and CDR2 are SEHNR and FQNEAQ (reference sequence).

This clonotype appeared a few times. The chain uses TRBV11-1 and TRBJ2-7, with 7 bases that match TRBD1. CDR3 size: 13 residues. The germline gives CDR1 SGHAT, CDR2 FQDESV (reference sequence). The trim removed 3 bases at V and 1 base at J, leaving 0 bases unmatched. The CDR3 reads CASSFRGSYEQYV. As DNA, the CDR3 is TGTGCCAGCAGCTTCAGGGGGTCCTACGAGCAGTACGTC.

This clonotype was found a few times. The chain is built from TRBV20-1 and TRBJ2-5; maybe TRBD1 (5 bases). In germline, CDR1 is DFQATT, CDR2 SNEGSKA (reference sequence). Trimming stripped 2 bases from V and 5 bases from J, with 9 bases between. The CDR3 has 12 residues. The CDR3 DNA reads as TGCAGTGCTAGAAGGGGTACCGAGACCCAGTACTTC. It translates to CSARRGTETQYF.

This clonotype was seen a few times. The chain combines TRBV5-1 with TRBJ1-2, with TRBD1 as a possible D gene (5 bases). CDR1 and CDR2 (germline): SGHRS, YFSETQ. Trimming pared 9 bases from V and 6 bases from J, leaving 18 bases between. The CDR3 sequence is 13 residues long. CDR3 sequence reads: CAIRTGPGDGYTF. CDR3 DNA: TGCGCCATCAGGACGGGGCCAGGAGATGGCTACACCTTC.

V and J are TRBV5-1 and TRBJ1-1; TRBD1 is a possible D gene (6 bases). The CDR3 totals 15 residues. CDR1 and CDR2 (germline): SGHRS, YFSETQ. V lost 0 bases and J 5 bases, leaving 14 bases between the germline ends. CDR3 bases: TGCGCCAGCAGCTTGGTTGGCGGGGGCCGGACTGAAGCTTTCTTT. This encodes CASSLVGGGRTEAFF.

This clonotype occurred a few times. The genes are TRBV5-1 and TRBJ2-4; 7 bases are shared with TRBD1. This CDR3 is built from 16 residues. Germline trimming cut 0 bases from V and 1 base from J; bases unmatched to any gene: 4. From germline, CDR1 is SGHRS and CDR2 YFSETQ. The CDR3 nucleotides read TGCGCCAGCAGCTTGGGGGACAGCGGTGCCAAAAACATTCAGTACTTC. This gives the protein CASSLGDSGAKNIQYF.

This clonotype has more than one count but fewer than ten. J is TRBJ2-4 and V is TRBV5-1; D call uncertain. The V gene's germline CDR1 is SGHRS and CDR2 YFSETQ. The V and J ends lost 7 bases and 5 bases respectively, with 7 bases between them. The CDR3 length is 11 residues. The DNA for the CDR3 is TGCGCCAGCCGGACGGAAAACATTCAGTACTTC. It codes for CASRTENIQYF.

This clonotype appeared many times. CDR3 region: CASTSGGRTDTQYF. CDR3 nucleotide sequence: TGCGCCAGCACCAGCGGGGGCCGCACAGATACGCAGTATTTT. This chain joins TRBV5-1 and TRBJ2-3, with TRBD2 matching 8 bases. The J segment lost 1 base and the V segment lost 6 bases, leaving 4 bases of the junction unmatched. CDR1 and CDR2 from the germline V gene are SGHRS and YFSETQ. This CDR3 comprises 14 residues.

Only a few counts were recorded for this clonotype. The rearrangement uses TRBV7-9 and TRBJ2-7, with D unclear. Germline CDR1 is SEHNR and CDR2 is FQNEAQ (reference sequence). The CDR3 has 15 residues. Trimming left V 2 bases short and J 3 bases short, with 14 bases between. The CDR3 here is CASSLSRSLFYEQYF. The DNA of the CDR3 is TGTGCCAGCAGCTTATCCCGGTCCCTTTTCTACGAGCAGTACTTC.

J is TRBJ2-3 and V is TRBV20-1; tentatively, D is TRBD1 (6 bases). CDR3 length: 18 amino acids. The V and J ends lost 3 bases and 0 bases respectively, with 22 bases between them. CDR1 is DFQATT and CDR2 is SNEGSKA in the germline V gene (reference sequence). The CDR3 is CSASEGDARGTSTDTQYF. CDR3 nucleotide sequence: TGCAGTGCTAGCGAGGGTGACGCCAGGGGAACTAGCACAGATACGCAGTATTTT.

This clonotype has only a few counts. This chain uses TRBV20-1 with TRBJ2-3; perhaps TRBD1 as D (6 bases). Germline V gene data show CDR1 as DFQATT and CDR2 as SNEGSKA (reference sequence). The CDR3 sequence is 13 residues long. The V and J ends lost 3 bases and 3 bases respectively, with 10 bases between them. The CDR3 loop is CSASSTGTDTQYF. CDR3 in DNA: TGCAGTGCTAGCTCTACAGGGACAGATACGCAGTATTTT.

CDR3: CASSLTGAIQETQYF. The CDR3 DNA sequence: TGCGCCAGCAGCCTGACCGGGGCCATCCAAGAGACCCAGTACTTC. V gene TRBV5-1 combines with J gene TRBJ2-5; either TRBD1 or TRBD2 may supply D (5 bases each). This CDR3 has 15 amino acids. The germline V gene encodes CDR1 SGHRS and CDR2 YFSETQ. V lost 4 bases to trimming and J lost 1 base, with 14 bases between them.

This clonotype has a handful of counts. The chain links TRBV29-1 to TRBJ2-7; 11 nucleotides align to TRBD1. This CDR3 region has 13 residues. The J segment lost 6 bases and the V segment lost 7 bases, leaving 8 bases of the junction unmatched. The V gene's germline CDR1 is SQVTM and CDR2 ANQGSEA. DNA for the CDR3: TGCAGCGCCCTAGGACAGGGGGCGGTCGAGCAGTACTTC. Amino acid sequence: CSALGQGAVEQYF.

V gene TRBV28 combines with J gene TRBJ1-5, with D possibly TRBD1 on 5 matching bases. V was clipped by 8 bases and J by 7 bases, with 12 bases between them. The CDR3 covers 12 residues. Germline lookup yields CDR1 MDHEN and CDR2 SYDVKM. CDR3 region: CASRDPIQPQHF. The CDR3 DNA follows: TGTGCCAGCCGGGACCCCATCCAGCCCCAGCATTTT.

V is TRBV6-2 or TRBV6-3 and J is TRBJ2-7, with D unresolved. Trimming shortened V by 3 bases and J by 3 bases, and 15 bases separated the two germline ends. Germline CDR1 is MNHEY and CDR2 is SVGEGT. The CDR3 has 15 amino acids. The CDR3 here is CASSYPPETYYEQYF. CDR3 DNA sequence: TGTGCCAGCAGTTATCCTCCAGAGACCTACTACGAGCAGTACTTC.

This clonotype was recorded at least ten times. The chain uses TRBV3-1 and TRBJ2-1; D remains ambiguous. Trimming left V 1 base short and J 10 bases short, with 14 bases between. In germline, CDR1 is LGHDT, CDR2 YNNKEL (reference sequence). The CDR3 extends over 14 amino acids. CDR3 residues: CASSQGIEVREQFF. DNA of the CDR3: TGTGCCAGCAGCCAAGGAATCGAGGTGCGGGAGCAGTTCTTC.

The CDR3: CASSYQGLSEKLFF. The CDR3, as DNA: TGTGCCAGCAGCTACCAGGGTTTGAGTGAAAAACTGTTTTTT. The V call is TRBV3-1, the J call TRBJ1-4; the D gene is possibly TRBD1 (5 bases). Germline V gene sequence: CDR1 LGHDT, CDR2 YNNKEL (reference sequence). CDR3 length equals 14 residues. V was shortened by 5 bases and J by 7 bases, with 14 bases between the two germline ends.

This clonotype came up many times. The V gene is TRBV6-4, the J gene TRBJ2-2; TRBD2 is a possible D gene (6 bases). Germline CDR1 is MRHNA and CDR2 is SNTAGT. V shed 0 bases and J shed 5 bases, with 16 bases lying between them. The CDR3 loop spans 17 amino acids. In DNA, the CDR3 is TGTGCCAGCAGTGACTCGATTCCAGGGACTGGGACCGGGGAGCTGTTTTTT. It yields the protein CASSDSIPGTGTGELFF.

CDR3 residues: CAISETTGSLQETQYF. The CDR3 nucleotides read TGTGCCATCAGTGAGACGACAGGGTCACTTCAAGAGACCCAGTACTTC. The chain uses TRBV10-3 and TRBJ2-5; 7 bases align to TRBD1. The V gene end was trimmed by 2 bases and the J gene end by 2 bases; junction bases not matched to a gene: 8. Germline V gene lookup returns CDR1 ENHRY and CDR2 SYGVKD. The CDR3 is 16 amino acids.